Following are 32 T cell receptor beta chains from one sample sequenced in a study of blood T cell repertoires in COVID-19 (dated by TCRdb to 2020 to 2021). The method behind the library was the immunoSEQ multiplex PCR assay. The source is immuneACCESS, and TCRdb retained only in-frame sequences with V and J called. Part of the clones is not carried over; for the studies checked, unresolved V genes explain less than half of this, and the remainder is unexplained. The sample data list under 250,000 clones, and roughly nine tenths of these were observed just once. The biggest ten clones account for less than 0.75% of the sample. Sequenced sample: peripheral blood. These receptors came from a man between 40 and 49 years old with acute or convalescent COVID-19.

The genes are TRBV4-1 and TRBJ2-2, with D perhaps matching TRBD1 (5 bases). V gave up 4 bases and J gave up 1 base, with 7 bases separating them. Germline assignment: CDR1 MGHRA and CDR2 YSYEKL. This CDR3 spans 14 amino acids. CDR3 loop: CASSPQGNTGELFF. CDR3 coding DNA: TGCGCCAGCAGCCCTCAGGGGAACACCGGGGAGCTGTTTTTT.

This clone appeared once. The chain is built from TRBV27 and TRBJ2-7, with 9 bases matching TRBD2. V lost 5 bases, J lost 4 bases, and 6 bases stayed unmatched. The CDR3 contains 14 residues. CDR1 is MNHEY and CDR2 is SMNVEV in the germline V gene (reference sequence). As DNA, the CDR3 is TGTGCCAGCAGTCAAGAGGGACTAGCTTACGAGCAGTACTTC. This encodes CASSQEGLAYEQYF.

The chain is built from TRBV25-1 and TRBJ2-3; D is ambiguous. The CDR3 extends over 17 amino acids. V lost 6 bases to trimming and J lost 1 base, with 20 bases between them. Per the germline V gene, CDR1 is MGHDK and CDR2 is SYGVNS. CDR3 protein: CASSRPPRYGGTDTQYF. DNA of the CDR3: TGTGCCAGCAGCAGGCCCCCCCGATACGGTGGCACAGATACGCAGTATTTT.

The chain links TRBV5-1 to TRBJ1-6, with 9 bases matching TRBD1. The CDR3 sequence is 16 residues long. The J segment lost 10 bases and the V segment lost 0 bases, leaving 8 bases of the junction unmatched. Germline V CDR1 and CDR2: SGHRS, YFSETQ. CDR3 in amino acids: CASSLAGGGQGSPLHF. Here the CDR3 DNA reads TGCGCCAGCAGCTTGGCCGGCGGGGGACAGGGATCACCCCTCCACTTT.

The chain carries TRBV30 and TRBJ2-7, with 10 bases matching TRBD1. Germline V gene data show CDR1 as GTSNPN and CDR2 as SVGIG (reference sequence). J gave up 5 bases and V 0 bases, and 19 bases lay outside the gene matches. This CDR3 spans 19 amino acids. CDR3 loop: CAWSVKIPTPGQGWNEQYF. Written as DNA, the CDR3 is TGTGCCTGGAGTGTAAAAATACCTACACCGGGACAGGGGTGGAACGAGCAGTACTTC. The complete variable domain, with remaining parts taken from reference TRBV30 and TRBJ2-7, reads SQTIHQWPATLVQPVGSPLSLECTVEGTSNPNLYWYRQAAGRGLQLLFYSVGIGQISSEVPQNLSASRPQDRQFILSSKKLLLSDSGFYLCAWSVKIPTPGQGWNEQYFGPGTRLTVT.

The V call is TRBV30, the J call TRBJ2-2, with D perhaps TRBD1 (5 bases). V was pared by 3 bases and J by 6 bases, with 17 bases between. CDR1 GTSNPN and CDR2 SVGIG come from the germline V gene (reference sequence). CDR3 length: 15 amino acids. CDR3 sequence (DNA): TGTGCCTGGAGAGGAAGTCAGGGTATACCCGGGGAGCTGTTTTTT. Its translation: CAWRGSQGIPGELFF. The full variable domain, completed using reference TRBV30 and TRBJ2-2, is SQTIHQWPATLVQPVGSPLSLECTVEGTSNPNLYWYRQAAGRGLQLLFYSVGIGQISSEVPQNLSASRPQDRQFILSSKKLLLSDSGFYLCAWRGSQGIPGELFFGEGSRLTVL.

The rearrangement joins TRBV6-2 or TRBV6-3 to TRBJ1-2, with 8 bases that match TRBD1. Trimming cost V 6 bases and J 4 bases; bases outside gene matches: 13. CDR1 MNHEY and CDR2 SVGEGT come from the germline V gene. This CDR3 comprises 16 residues. CDR3 sequence: CASSRTGTTPPYGYTF. The CDR3 region has the DNA TGTGCCAGCAGCCGGACAGGGACCACCCCACCCTATGGCTACACCTTC.

The chain carries TRBV5-6 and TRBJ2-7; 8 bases are a match to TRBD1. There are 13 residues in the CDR3. Losses at the gene ends were 7 bases for V and 2 bases for J; bases not matched to a gene: 5. The germline V gene encodes CDR1 SGHDT and CDR2 YYEEEE. CDR3 sequence: CASLTGEAYEQYF. CDR3 nucleotide sequence: TGTGCCAGCCTGACAGGGGAAGCCTACGAGCAGTACTTC.

The chain uses TRBV16 and TRBJ2-7; D is possibly TRBD2 (7 bases). CDR1 is KGHSY, CDR2 FQNENV, per germline. The V and J ends lost 3 bases and 1 base respectively, with 13 bases between them. There are 15 residues in the CDR3. The CDR3 sequence is CASSQPGGQSYEQYF. The CDR3, as DNA: TGTGCCAGCAGCCAGCCGGGGGGACAATCCTACGAGCAGTACTTC.

This chain connects TRBV29-1 to TRBJ1-4, with D possibly being TRBD1 (5 bases). CDR1 SQVTM and CDR2 ANQGSEA come from the germline V gene. This CDR3 is built from 14 residues. For the CDR3, the DNA is TGCAGTGGGGCCCCAGGACCTGAAAGTGAAAAACTGTTTTTT. Protein product: CSGAPGPESEKLFF.

This rearrangement joins TRBV2 to TRBJ1-4; D may be TRBD1 (6 bases). The CDR3 spans 15 residues. Trimming left V 5 bases short and J 4 bases short, with 14 bases between. From germline, CDR1 is SNHLY and CDR2 FYNNEI. The CDR3 nucleotides read TGTGCCAGCAGTCGAAACAGGGCGGGTAATGAAAAACTGTTTTTT. This gives the protein CASSRNRAGNEKLFF.

The CDR3 DNA sequence: TGTGCCAGTAGTACCCGATCCGGACTAACCTACGAGCAGTACTTC. Translating it yields CASSTRSGLTYEQYF. V usage is TRBV19 and J usage is TRBJ2-7; possibly TRBD2 for D (6 bases). The CDR3 loop spans 15 amino acids. Per the germline V gene, CDR1 is LNHDA and CDR2 is SQIVND (reference sequence). The V gene lost 4 bases and the J gene lost 2 bases, with 15 bases spanning the gap.

This chain uses TRBV19 with TRBJ2-4; D gene unclear. The length of the CDR3 is 15 residues. Germline CDR1 LNHDA, CDR2 SQIVND (reference sequence). V lost 1 base and J lost 0, with 7 bases in between. As DNA, the CDR3 is TGTGCCAGTAGTATAGCCTCGGTAGCCAAAAACATTCAGTACTTC. This encodes CASSIASVAKNIQYF.

The chain couples TRBV28 to TRBJ2-7; possible D gene TRBD2, 6 bases. The V and J ends lost 4 bases and 2 bases respectively, with 12 bases between them. The CDR3 is 14 residues long. Per germline, CDR1 MDHEN and CDR2 SYDVKM. The DNA of the CDR3 is TGTGCCAGCAGTTCGTCCAGGGAGGCCTACGAGCAGTACTTC. Translated: CASSSSREAYEQYF.

The rearrangement joins TRBV10-2 to TRBJ1-5, with a possible D match to TRBD1 (6 bases). V lost 11 bases and J 6 bases, leaving 20 bases between the germline ends. The CDR3 runs to 14 residues. The germline V gene has CDR1 WSHSY and CDR2 SAAADI. The CDR3: CASGAREDFQPQHF. The CDR3, as DNA: TGCGCCTCGGGGGCCCGGGAGGATTTTCAGCCCCAGCATTTT.

This clone occurred once. The V call is TRBV7-2, the J call TRBJ2-3; 11 nucleotides match TRBD2. The V segment lost 1 base and the J segment 6 bases; nucleotides outside the gene matches: 6. Per germline, CDR1 SGHTA and CDR2 FQGNSA. This CDR3 is 16 amino acids long. DNA of the CDR3: TGTGCCAGCAGCTTAGTTAGCGGGAGGGCTCCGGATACGCAGTATTTT. This gives the protein CASSLVSGRAPDTQYF. Based on the CDR3 plus reference TRBV7-2 and TRBJ2-3, the full variable domain is GAGVSQSPSNKVTEKGKDVELRCDPISGHTALYWYRQSLGQGLEFLIYFQGNSAPDKSGLPSDRFSAERTGGSVSTLTIQRTQQEDSAVYLCASSLVSGRAPDTQYFGPGTRLTVL.

The V gene is TRBV30, the J gene TRBJ2-6, with TRBD1 matching 8 bases. J gave up 1 base and V 2 bases, and 4 bases lay outside the gene matches. Per germline, CDR1 GTSNPN and CDR2 SVGIG (reference sequence). There are 16 residues in the CDR3. The CDR3 DNA follows: TGTGCCTGGAGTCGGACAGGGAGTTCTGGGGCCAACGTCCTGACTTTC. It codes for CAWSRTGSSGANVLTF.

The rearrangement links TRBV10-3 to TRBJ2-2; TRBD2 aligns across 7 bases. CDR1 is ENHRY, CDR2 SYGVKD, per germline. V was clipped by 2 bases and J by 5 bases; unmatched bases: 2. This CDR3 region has 14 residues. The CDR3 bases are TGTGCCATCAGTGAGCGGGAGGAGACCGGGGAGCTGTTTTTT. Amino acids: CAISEREETGELFF.

This chain joins TRBV6-1 and TRBJ1-6, with D possibly being TRBD1 (6 bases). V dropped 2 bases and J dropped 7 bases, with 9 bases sitting between them. Germline assignment: CDR1 MNHNS and CDR2 SASEGT. This CDR3 is 14 amino acids long. The CDR3 reads CASSETGTNSPLHF. CDR3 nucleotides: TGTGCCAGCAGTGAAACCGGGACAAATTCACCCCTCCACTTT.

The chain carries TRBV11-3 and TRBJ2-2; 8 bases are a match to TRBD1. This CDR3 has 15 residues. Trimming took 5 bases from V and 4 from J; bases not matched to a gene: 6. Germline V gives CDR1 SGHNT, CDR2 YENEEA. The CDR3 here is CASSPDDRGTGELFF. CDR3 nucleotide sequence: TGTGCCAGCAGCCCAGACGACAGGGGCACCGGGGAGCTGTTTTTT.

This chain uses TRBV6-1 with TRBJ2-1; TRBD2 aligns across 9 bases. Germline V gene lookup returns CDR1 MNHNS and CDR2 SASEGT. V was clipped by 1 base and J by 1 base; unmatched bases: 11. The CDR3 extends over 19 amino acids. CDR3: CASSEERGALFVSYNEQFF. CDR3 in DNA: TGTGCCAGCAGTGAAGAGCGGGGGGCCCTATTCGTATCCTACAATGAGCAGTTCTTC.

The J gene is TRBJ1-5, the V gene TRBV30, with 8 positions matching TRBD1. Germline CDR1 GTSNPN, CDR2 SVGIG (reference sequence). V lost 2 bases to trimming and J lost 6 bases; unmatched junction nucleotides: 6. The CDR3 sequence is 14 residues long. The CDR3 DNA follows: TGTGCCTGGAGTCACGGACAGGGAGGTCAGCCCCAGCATTTT. Its translation is CAWSHGQGGQPQHF.

The chain joins TRBV2 to TRBJ2-3, with 7 bases lining up with TRBD1. The CDR3 spans 16 residues. V shed 6 bases, J shed 3 bases, and the junction held 12 bases outside the gene matches. The germline gives CDR1 SNHLY, CDR2 FYNNEI. CDR3 nucleotide sequence: TGTGCCAGCAGCCATCCCAAGGGGGCCATAACAGATACGCAGTATTTT. Encoded protein: CASSHPKGAITDTQYF.

The chain employs TRBV4-2 and TRBJ2-7; 7 bases align to TRBD2. Germline CDR1 and CDR2: LGHNA and YNFKEQ. The CDR3 runs 16 residues. J was trimmed by 1 base and V by 5 bases; bases with no gene match: 11. The CDR3 spells CASSFTDGGTSYEQYF. CDR3 coding DNA: TGTGCCAGCAGCTTCACCGACGGGGGGACTTCCTACGAGCAGTACTTC.

The chain employs TRBV6-2 or TRBV6-3 and TRBJ2-5, with 8 bases lining up with TRBD1. The CDR3 loop spans 15 amino acids. CDR1 and CDR2 from the germline V gene are MNHEY and SVGEGT. V trimming: 5 bases; J trimming: 2 bases; junction bases outside the gene matches: 7. The DNA of the CDR3 is TGTGCCAGCAGTCGACAGGGGTGGAGGCAAGAGACCCAGTACTTC. Protein: CASSRQGWRQETQYF.

The chain uses TRBV10-2 and TRBJ2-2; 7 nucleotides line up with TRBD1. Trimming removed 7 bases from V and 5 bases from J; junction bases left unmatched: 4. The germline CDR1 and CDR2 sequences are WSHSY and SAAADI. The CDR3 has 13 amino acids. The CDR3 loop is CASTGGRTGELFF. DNA for the CDR3: TGCGCCAGCACAGGGGGTAGGACCGGGGAGCTGTTTTTT.

This clone has just a few counts. CDR3 protein: CASYTGTHGSGNTIYF. As DNA, the CDR3 is TGTGCCAGCTACACCGGGACACATGGGTCTGGAAACACCATATATTTT. The rearrangement uses TRBV28 and TRBJ1-3; D is possibly TRBD1 (6 bases). CDR3 length: 16 amino acids. V dropped 8 bases and J dropped 1 base, with 18 bases sitting between them. Germline-derived CDR1 and CDR2 are MDHEN and SYDVKM. Together with reference TRBV28 and TRBJ1-3, the CDR3 gives the full variable domain: DVKVTQSSRYLVKRTGEKVFLECVQDMDHENMFWYRQDPGLGLRLIYFSYDVKMKEKGDIPEGYSVSREKKERFSLILESASTNQTSMYLCASYTGTHGSGNTIYFGEGSWLTVV.

This chain uses TRBV7-2 with TRBJ2-7; possibly TRBD1 for D (5 bases). Trimming shortened V by 1 base and J by 6 bases, and 10 bases separated the two germline ends. This CDR3 contains 13 residues. Germline values: CDR1 SGHTA, CDR2 FQGNSA. The CDR3 region is CASSLVGAREQYF. DNA of the CDR3: TGTGCCAGCAGCTTAGTTGGGGCCCGCGAGCAGTACTTC. Full variable domain (outside the CDR3, taken from reference TRBV7-2 and TRBJ2-7): GAGVSQSPSNKVTEKGKDVELRCDPISGHTALYWYRQSLGQGLEFLIYFQGNSAPDKSGLPSDRFSAERTGGSVSTLTIQRTQQEDSAVYLCASSLVGAREQYFGPGTRLTVT.

The chain has TRBV7-2 and TRBJ1-1, with 7 positions matching TRBD1. Germline V lookup: CDR1 SGHTA, CDR2 FQGNSA. This CDR3 is 15 amino acids long. V lost 4 bases and J lost 7; bases outside the gene matches: 12. Here the CDR3 reads CASSSRTGTKGEAFF. CDR3 sequence (DNA): TGTGCCAGCAGCTCTAGGACAGGTACGAAGGGTGAAGCTTTCTTT.

This clone was recorded only once. The chain has TRBV2 and TRBJ2-5; D may be TRBD2 (5 bases). Trimming left V 0 bases short and J 3 bases short, with 8 bases between. Germline CDR1 SNHLY, CDR2 FYNNEI. The CDR3 is 14 residues long. As DNA, the CDR3 is TGTGCCAGCAGTGAAGCGGTCGGGGAAGAGACCCAGTACTTC. Protein product: CASSEAVGEETQYF.

The gene calls are TRBV6-5 and TRBJ1-2; D call uncertain. Trimming took off 0 bases at V and 3 bases at J, with 8 bases between the two ends. The CDR3 runs to 14 residues. The germline V gene encodes CDR1 MNHEY and CDR2 SVGAGI. The CDR3, as DNA: TGTGCCAGCAGTTACTCGTCAGGTGACTATGGCTACACCTTC. Translated, it gives CASSYSSGDYGYTF.

This clone turned up a few times. The V gene is TRBV5-1, the J gene TRBJ1-2, with D possibly matching TRBD1 (5 bases). The germline CDR1 and CDR2 sequences are SGHRS and YFSETQ. The CDR3 is made up of 13 amino acids. Deletions cut 6 bases from V and 2 bases from J, with 11 bases between. The CDR3 DNA follows: TGCGCCAGCAACCAGGGTGCCAACTATGGCTACACCTTC. This encodes CASNQGANYGYTF.